This TCR beta chain was identified during a study of vaccination and CD4 T cells after COVID-19. CDR1 and CDR2 from the germline V gene are SGHRS and YFSETQ. The CDR3 has 15 amino acids. V shed 3 bases and J shed 3 bases, with 13 bases lying between them. The treatment here: approximately nine-day PBMC culture with coronavirus spike peptide pools or control peptides (ViraFEST assay). A word on this clonotype: Its antigen is unidentified.

Cultured CD4+ T cells had their DNA profiled by the Oncomine TCR Beta short-read assay. TCRdb re-analysed the PCR reads in MiXCR, keeping a single row per CDR3 protein. Of about 13,000 distinct CDR3 sequences listed, roughly 29% are singletons. The clonotype originates from a human donor who received a COVID-19 vaccine. The sequences come from CD4+ T cells from blood, cultured in vitro, collected before SARS-CoV-2 vaccination. The chain links TRBV5-1 to TRBJ2-1; no firm D call. Here the CDR3 DNA reads TGCGCCAGCAGCTCCACCGGGTTCGGCTACAATGAGCAGTTCTTC. Translation gives CASSSTGFGYNEQFF.